The clone carrying this T cell receptor (beta chain) was counted between two and nine times. This entry comes from a study of patients and donors after allogeneic stem cell transplantation. The CDR3 runs 11 residues. The germline CDR1 and CDR2 sequences are SGHNT and YENEEA. Trimming took off 3 bases at V and 10 bases at J, with 7 bases between the two ends. TCRdb reanalysed the RT-PCR reads using MiXCR and keeps one entry per CDR3 protein. The sample has over 350,000 distinct CDR3 sequences; around 15% are singletons. J is TRBJ2-1 and V is TRBV11-3, with D uncertain. The source material was blood, either unsorted or a sorted T cell fraction (not recorded which). The sequence came from a human donor who was either an allogeneic HSCT recipient or a stem cell or donor lymphocyte infusion donor (not recorded which). It is not recorded whose cells these are; they may come from a transplant donor. Here the CDR3 DNA reads TGTGCCAGCAGCTTTGGAAAGGAGCAGTTCTTC. This translates into CASSFGKEQFF.